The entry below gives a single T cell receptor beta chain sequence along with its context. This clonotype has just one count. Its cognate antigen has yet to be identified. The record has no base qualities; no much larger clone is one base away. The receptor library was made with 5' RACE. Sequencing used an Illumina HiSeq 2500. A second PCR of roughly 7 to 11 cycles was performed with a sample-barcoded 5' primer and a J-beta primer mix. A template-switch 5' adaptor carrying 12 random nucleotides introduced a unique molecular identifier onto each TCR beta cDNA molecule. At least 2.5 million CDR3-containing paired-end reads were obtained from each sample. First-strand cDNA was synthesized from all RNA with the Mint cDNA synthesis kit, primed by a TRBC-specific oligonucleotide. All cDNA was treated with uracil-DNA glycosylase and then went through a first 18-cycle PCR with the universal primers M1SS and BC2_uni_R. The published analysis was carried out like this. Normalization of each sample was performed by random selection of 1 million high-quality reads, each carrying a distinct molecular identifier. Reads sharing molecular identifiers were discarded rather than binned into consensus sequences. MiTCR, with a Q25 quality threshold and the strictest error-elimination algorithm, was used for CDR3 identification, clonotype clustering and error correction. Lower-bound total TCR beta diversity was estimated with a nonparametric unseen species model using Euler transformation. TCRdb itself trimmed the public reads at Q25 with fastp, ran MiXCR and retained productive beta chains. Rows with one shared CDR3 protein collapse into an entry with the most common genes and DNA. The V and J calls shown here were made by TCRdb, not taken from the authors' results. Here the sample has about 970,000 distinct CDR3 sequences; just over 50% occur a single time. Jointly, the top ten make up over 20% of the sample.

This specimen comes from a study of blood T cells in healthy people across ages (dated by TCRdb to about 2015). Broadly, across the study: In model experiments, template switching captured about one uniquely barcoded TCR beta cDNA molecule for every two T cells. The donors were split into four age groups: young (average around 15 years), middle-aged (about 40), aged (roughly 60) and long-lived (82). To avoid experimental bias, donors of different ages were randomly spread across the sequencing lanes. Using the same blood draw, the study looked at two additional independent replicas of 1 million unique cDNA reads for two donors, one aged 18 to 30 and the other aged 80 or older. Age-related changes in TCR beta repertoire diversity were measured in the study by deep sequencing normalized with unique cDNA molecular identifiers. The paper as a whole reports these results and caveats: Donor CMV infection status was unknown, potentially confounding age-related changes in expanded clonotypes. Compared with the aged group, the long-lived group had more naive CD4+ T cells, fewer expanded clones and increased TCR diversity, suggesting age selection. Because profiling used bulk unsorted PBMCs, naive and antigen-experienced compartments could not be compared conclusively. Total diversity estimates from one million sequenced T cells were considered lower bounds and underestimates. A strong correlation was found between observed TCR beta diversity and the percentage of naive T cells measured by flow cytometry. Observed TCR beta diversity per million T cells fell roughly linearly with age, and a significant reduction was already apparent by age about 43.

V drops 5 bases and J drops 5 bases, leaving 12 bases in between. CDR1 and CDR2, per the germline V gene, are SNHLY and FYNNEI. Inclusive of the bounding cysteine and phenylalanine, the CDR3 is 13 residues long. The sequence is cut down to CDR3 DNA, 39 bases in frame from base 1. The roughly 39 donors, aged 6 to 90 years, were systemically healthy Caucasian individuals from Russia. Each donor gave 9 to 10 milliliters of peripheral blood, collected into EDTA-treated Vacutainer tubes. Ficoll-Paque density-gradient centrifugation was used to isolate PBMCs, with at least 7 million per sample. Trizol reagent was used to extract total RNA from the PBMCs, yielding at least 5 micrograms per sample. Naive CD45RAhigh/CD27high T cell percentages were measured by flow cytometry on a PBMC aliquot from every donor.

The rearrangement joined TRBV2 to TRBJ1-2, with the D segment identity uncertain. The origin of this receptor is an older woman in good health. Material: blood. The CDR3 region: CASSYLSLYGYTF. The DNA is TGTGCCAGCAGTTATTTGAGCCTATATGGCTACACCTTC.